The following is a TCR beta chain sequence with its context. The data derive from a study of blood T cell repertoires in COVID-19. Study at large: Donors in the United States, Italy and Spain gave samples during acute or convalescent COVID-19. Sources were T cells, B-cell-depleted T cells, or PBMCs; the material itself was cDNA or gDNA.

Source study methods: Estimates of nucleated cell counts were drawn from the amplification of reference gene primers. Clones were read by immunoSEQ multiplex PCR, and TCRdb kept only the in-frame ones, dropping some. The DNA gave D and trimming, while V, J and clone size come from that table. Among about 59,000 clones listed, about 83% were seen once. Germline CDR1 and CDR2: LNHNV and YYDKDF (reference sequence). This CDR3 spans 16 amino acids. Trimming cost V 1 base and J 4 bases; bases outside gene matches: 6. The specimen sequenced was peripheral blood. This TCR derives from a woman of 80 years or more with acute or convalescent COVID-19. The V call is TRBV15, the J call TRBJ2-1, with 8 bases matching TRBD2. The CDR3 loop reads CATSRGLAGRYNEQFF. The CDR3, as DNA: TGTGCCACCAGCAGAGGGTTAGCGGGAAGGTACAATGAGCAGTTCTTC.